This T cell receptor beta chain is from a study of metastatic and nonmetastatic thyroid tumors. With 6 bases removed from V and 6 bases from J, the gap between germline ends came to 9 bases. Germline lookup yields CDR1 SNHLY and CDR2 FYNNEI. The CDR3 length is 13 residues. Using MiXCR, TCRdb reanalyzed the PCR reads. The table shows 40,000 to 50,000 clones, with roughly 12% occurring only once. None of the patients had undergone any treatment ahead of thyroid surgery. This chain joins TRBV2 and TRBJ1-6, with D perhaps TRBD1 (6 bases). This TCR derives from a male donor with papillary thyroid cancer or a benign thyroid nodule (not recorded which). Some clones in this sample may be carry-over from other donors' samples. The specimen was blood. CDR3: CASSGQPNSPLHF. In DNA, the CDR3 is TGTGCCAGCAGCGGACAGCCTAATTCACCCCTCCACTTT. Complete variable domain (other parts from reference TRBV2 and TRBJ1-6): EPEVTQTPSHQVTQMGQEVILRCVPISNHLYFYWYRQILGQKVEFLVSFYNNEISEKSEIFDDQFSVERPDGSNFTLKIRSTKLEDSAMYFCASSGQPNSPLHFGNGTRLTVT.